This TCR beta chain emerged from a study of monozygotic twins with inflammatory bowel disease. Each donor had 2.5 ml of blood drawn. The template was total RNA from whole blood, with no T cell sorting. The CDR3 has 16 amino acids. Germline CDR1 and CDR2: MDHEN and SYDVKM. The unique tags termed UMIs, each holding a 6-nucleotide sample barcode, were added by means of template switching. TCRdb reprocessed the 5' RACE reads; each CDR3 protein has one entry and no DNA is given. The sample table includes around 380,000 distinct CDR3 sequences. This sequence joins TRBV28 and TRBJ2-7; TCRdb calls TRBD2, which cannot be checked without DNA. Input material: blood. The sequence derives from a human donor with ulcerative colitis or Crohn's disease, or a healthy co-twin of an affected twin (not recorded which). The CDR3 loop reads CASSFAGLAGDYEQYF.